This entry lists 4 T cell receptor beta chains sequenced from one sample in a study of OX40 agonist ivuxolimab in advanced cancers. Clones were sequenced by immunoSEQ multiplex PCR, and TCRdb holds only the in-frame ones, with some missing. The sample includes about 75,000 clones, approximately 90% seen only once; the top ten take approximately 7.7%. The sample consisted of CD4+ or CD8+ T cells sorted from blood, taken in a trial of the OX40 agonist ivuxolimab. These receptors originate from an adult with an advanced solid tumor such as melanoma, head and neck, liver or kidney cancer.

The chain carries TRBV19 and TRBJ2-1; TRBD2 matches 7 bases. Germline V gives CDR1 LNHDA, CDR2 SQIVND (reference sequence). The junction had 4 bases not matched to a gene; V was cut back by 4 bases and J by 1 base. The CDR3 loop spans 15 amino acids. CDR3 loop: CASSTWTRSYNEQFF. The CDR3 nucleotides read TGTGCCAGTAGTACCTGGACTAGGTCCTACAATGAGCAGTTCTTC.

The J gene is TRBJ2-7, the V gene TRBV5-1; TRBD2 is a possible D gene (5 bases). There are 15 residues in the CDR3. Trimming removed 4 bases at V and 6 bases at J, with 20 bases between. From germline, CDR1 is SGHRS and CDR2 YFSETQ. The CDR3 DNA sequence: TGCGCCAGCAGCCCGGGCGGCGGGTACCTAGGCGAGCAGTACTTC. It codes for CASSPGGGYLGEQYF.

CDR3 in amino acids: CASSLWTSDYNEQFF. CDR3 bases: TGTGCCAGCAGCTTATGGACTAGCGACTACAATGAGCAGTTCTTC. The chain joins TRBV7-3 to TRBJ2-1; TRBD2 matches at 9 bases. The CDR3 covers 15 residues. With 2 bases clipped from V and 3 bases from J, the junction kept 2 bases outside the gene matches. Germline-derived CDR1 and CDR2 are SGHTA and FQGTGA.

This CDR3 reads CASSLQGDTEAFF. The CDR3 nucleotides read TGTGCCAGCAGTTTACAGGGAGACACTGAAGCTTTCTTT. The genes are TRBV27 and TRBJ1-1, with D maybe TRBD1 (5 bases). The V gene lost 2 bases and the J gene lost 3 bases, with 7 bases spanning the gap. The CDR3 runs to 13 residues. Germline assignment: CDR1 MNHEY and CDR2 SMNVEV (reference sequence).